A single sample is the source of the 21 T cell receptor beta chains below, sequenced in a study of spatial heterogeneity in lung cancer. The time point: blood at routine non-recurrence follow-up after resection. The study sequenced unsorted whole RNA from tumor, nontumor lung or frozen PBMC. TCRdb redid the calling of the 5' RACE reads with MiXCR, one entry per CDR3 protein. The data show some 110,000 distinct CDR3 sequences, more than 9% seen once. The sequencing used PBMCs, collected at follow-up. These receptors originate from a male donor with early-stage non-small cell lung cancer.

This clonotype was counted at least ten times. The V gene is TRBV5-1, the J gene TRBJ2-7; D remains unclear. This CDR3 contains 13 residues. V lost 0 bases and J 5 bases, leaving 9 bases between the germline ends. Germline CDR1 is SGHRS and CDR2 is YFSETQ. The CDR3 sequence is CASSLEVKNEQYF. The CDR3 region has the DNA TGCGCCAGCAGCTTGGAGGTCAAGAACGAGCAGTACTTC.

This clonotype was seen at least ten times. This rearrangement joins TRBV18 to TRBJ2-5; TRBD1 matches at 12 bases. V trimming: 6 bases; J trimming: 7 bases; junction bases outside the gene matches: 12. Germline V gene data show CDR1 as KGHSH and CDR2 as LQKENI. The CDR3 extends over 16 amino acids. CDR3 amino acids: CASSPGTGGRDWTQYF. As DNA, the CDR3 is TGTGCCAGCTCTCCCGGGACAGGGGGCCGGGATTGGACCCAGTACTTC.

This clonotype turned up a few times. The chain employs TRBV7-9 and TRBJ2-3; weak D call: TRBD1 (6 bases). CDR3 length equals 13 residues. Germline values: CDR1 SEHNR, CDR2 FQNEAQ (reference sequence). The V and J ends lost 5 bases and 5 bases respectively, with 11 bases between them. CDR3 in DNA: TGTGCCAGCAGCAGAACAGGGAAAGATACGCAGTATTTT. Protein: CASSRTGKDTQYF. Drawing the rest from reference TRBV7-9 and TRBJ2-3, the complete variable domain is DTGVSQNPRHKITKRGQNVTFRCDPISEHNRLYWYRQTLGQGPEFLTYFQNEAQLEKSRLLSDRFSAERPKGSFSTLEIQRTEQGDSAMYLCASSRTGKDTQYFGPGTRLTVL.

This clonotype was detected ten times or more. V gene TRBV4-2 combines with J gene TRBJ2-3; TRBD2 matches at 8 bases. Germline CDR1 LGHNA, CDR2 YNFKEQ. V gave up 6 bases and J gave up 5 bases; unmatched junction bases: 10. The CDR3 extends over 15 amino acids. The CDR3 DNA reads TGTGCCAGCAGGCCTCGCGGGGGGCGGGAAGATACGCAGTATTTT. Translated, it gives CASRPRGGREDTQYF.

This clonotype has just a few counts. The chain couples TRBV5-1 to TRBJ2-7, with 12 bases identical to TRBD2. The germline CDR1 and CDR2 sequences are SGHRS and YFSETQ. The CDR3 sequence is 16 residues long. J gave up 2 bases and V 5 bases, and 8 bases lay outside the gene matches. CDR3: CASRSMTSGGPYEQYF. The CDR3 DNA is TGCGCCAGCAGGTCCATGACTAGCGGGGGCCCCTACGAGCAGTACTTC.

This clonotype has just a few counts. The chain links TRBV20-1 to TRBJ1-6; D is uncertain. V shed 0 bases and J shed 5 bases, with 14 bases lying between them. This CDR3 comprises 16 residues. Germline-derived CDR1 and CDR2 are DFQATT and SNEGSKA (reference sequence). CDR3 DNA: TGCAGTGCTAGAGATTCCAGGAAGAGGAATAATTCACCCCTCCACTTT. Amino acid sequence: CSARDSRKRNNSPLHF.

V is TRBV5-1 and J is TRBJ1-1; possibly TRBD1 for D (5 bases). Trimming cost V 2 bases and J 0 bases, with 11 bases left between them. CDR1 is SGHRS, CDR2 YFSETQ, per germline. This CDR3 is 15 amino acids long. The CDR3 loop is CASSFGLGLNTEAFF. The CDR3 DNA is TGCGCCAGCAGCTTTGGTTTGGGGCTGAACACTGAAGCTTTCTTT.

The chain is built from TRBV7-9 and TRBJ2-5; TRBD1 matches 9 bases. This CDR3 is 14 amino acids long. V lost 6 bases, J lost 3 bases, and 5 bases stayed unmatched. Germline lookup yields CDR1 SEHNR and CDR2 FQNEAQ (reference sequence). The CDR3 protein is CASRAGQGKETQYF. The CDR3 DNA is TGTGCCAGCAGAGCGGGACAGGGAAAAGAGACCCAGTACTTC.

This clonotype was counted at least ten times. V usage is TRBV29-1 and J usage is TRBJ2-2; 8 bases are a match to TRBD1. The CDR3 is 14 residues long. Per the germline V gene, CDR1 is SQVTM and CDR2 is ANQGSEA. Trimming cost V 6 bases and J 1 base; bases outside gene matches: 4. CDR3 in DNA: TGCAGCGTCAGACAGGGGCGGAACACCGGGGAGCTGTTTTTT. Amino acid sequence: CSVRQGRNTGELFF.

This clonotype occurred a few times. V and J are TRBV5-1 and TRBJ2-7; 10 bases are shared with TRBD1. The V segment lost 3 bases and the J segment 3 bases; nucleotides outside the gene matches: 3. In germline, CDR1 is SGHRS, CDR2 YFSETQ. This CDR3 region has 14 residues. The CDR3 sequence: CASSSDRGNYEQYF. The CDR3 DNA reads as TGCGCCAGCAGCTCGGACAGGGGGAACTACGAGCAGTACTTC.

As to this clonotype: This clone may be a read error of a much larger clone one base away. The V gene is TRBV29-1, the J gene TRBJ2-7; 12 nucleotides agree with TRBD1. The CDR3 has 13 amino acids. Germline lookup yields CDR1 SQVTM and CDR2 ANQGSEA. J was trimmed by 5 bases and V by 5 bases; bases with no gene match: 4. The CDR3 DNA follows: TGCAGCGTTAAGGGACAGGGGGCGAACGAGCAGTACTTC. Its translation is CSVKGQGANEQYF.

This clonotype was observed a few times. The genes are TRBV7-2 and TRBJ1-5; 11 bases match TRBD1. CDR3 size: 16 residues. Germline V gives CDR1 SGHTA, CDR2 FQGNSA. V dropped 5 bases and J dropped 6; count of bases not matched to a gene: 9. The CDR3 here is CASSPQGGQGAQPQHF. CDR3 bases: TGTGCCAGCAGCCCACAGGGCGGACAGGGGGCTCAGCCCCAGCATTTT.

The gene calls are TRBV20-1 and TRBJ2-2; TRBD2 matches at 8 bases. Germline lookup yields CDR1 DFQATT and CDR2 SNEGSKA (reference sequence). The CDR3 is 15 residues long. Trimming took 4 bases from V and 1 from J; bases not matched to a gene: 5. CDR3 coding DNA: TGCAGTGCTAAACCGGGACTAGGGAACACCGGGGAGCTGTTTTTT. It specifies CSAKPGLGNTGELFF.

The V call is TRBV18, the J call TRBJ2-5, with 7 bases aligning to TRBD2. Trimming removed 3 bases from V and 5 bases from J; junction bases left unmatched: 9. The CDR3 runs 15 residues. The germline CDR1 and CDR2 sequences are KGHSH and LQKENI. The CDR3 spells CASSPGFGAGETQYF. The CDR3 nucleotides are TGTGCCAGCTCACCGGGCTTCGGAGCGGGGGAGACCCAGTACTTC.

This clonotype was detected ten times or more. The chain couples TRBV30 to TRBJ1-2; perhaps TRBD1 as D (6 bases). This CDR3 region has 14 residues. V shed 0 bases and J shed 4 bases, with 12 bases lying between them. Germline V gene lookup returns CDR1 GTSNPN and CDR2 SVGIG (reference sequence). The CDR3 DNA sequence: TGTGCCTGGAGTGTTCTGGGGGGCACCTATGGCTACACCTTC. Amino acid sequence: CAWSVLGGTYGYTF.

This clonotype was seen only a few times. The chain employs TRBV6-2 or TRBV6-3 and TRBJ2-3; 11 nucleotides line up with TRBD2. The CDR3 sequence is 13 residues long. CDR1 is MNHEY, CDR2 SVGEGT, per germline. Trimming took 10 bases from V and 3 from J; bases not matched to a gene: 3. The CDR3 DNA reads TGTGCCACCCGGACTAGCGGGACAGATACGCAGTATTTT. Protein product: CATRTSGTDTQYF.

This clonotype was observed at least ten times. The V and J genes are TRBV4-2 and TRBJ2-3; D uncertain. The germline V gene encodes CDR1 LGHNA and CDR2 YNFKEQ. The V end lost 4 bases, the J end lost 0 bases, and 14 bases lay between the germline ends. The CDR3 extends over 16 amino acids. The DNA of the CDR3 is TGTGCCAGCAGCCGGCTCTTGAGCCCTAGCACAGATACGCAGTATTTT. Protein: CASSRLLSPSTDTQYF.

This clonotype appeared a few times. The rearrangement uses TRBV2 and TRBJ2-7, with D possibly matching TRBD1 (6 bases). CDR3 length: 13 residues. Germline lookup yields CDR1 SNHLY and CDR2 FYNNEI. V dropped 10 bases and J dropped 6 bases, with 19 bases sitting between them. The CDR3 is CAIIRDIGSEQYF. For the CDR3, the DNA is TGTGCCATCATCCGGGACATCGGTAGCGAGCAGTACTTC. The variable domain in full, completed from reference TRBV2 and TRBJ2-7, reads EPEVTQTPSHQVTQMGQEVILRCVPISNHLYFYWYRQILGQKVEFLVSFYNNEISEKSEIFDDQFSVERPDGSNFTLKIRSTKLEDSAMYFCAIIRDIGSEQYFGPGTRLTVT.

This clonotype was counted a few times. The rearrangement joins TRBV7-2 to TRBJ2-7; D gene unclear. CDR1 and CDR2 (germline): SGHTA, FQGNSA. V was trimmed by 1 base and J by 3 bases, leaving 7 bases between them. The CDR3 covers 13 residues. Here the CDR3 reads CASSLEFHYEQYF. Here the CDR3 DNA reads TGTGCCAGCAGCTTAGAGTTCCACTACGAGCAGTACTTC.

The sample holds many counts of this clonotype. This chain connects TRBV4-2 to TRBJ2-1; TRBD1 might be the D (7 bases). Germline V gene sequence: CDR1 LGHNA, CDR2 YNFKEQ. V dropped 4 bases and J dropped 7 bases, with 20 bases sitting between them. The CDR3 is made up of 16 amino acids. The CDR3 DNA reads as TGTGCCAGCAGCCCAGGGGGGCGGACGGTGGGGAATGAGCAGTTCTTC. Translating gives CASSPGGRTVGNEQFF.

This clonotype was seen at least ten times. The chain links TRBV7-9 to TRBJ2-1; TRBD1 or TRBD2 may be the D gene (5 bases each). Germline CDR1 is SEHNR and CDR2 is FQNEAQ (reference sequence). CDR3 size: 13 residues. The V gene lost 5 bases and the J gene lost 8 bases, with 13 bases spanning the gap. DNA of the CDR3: TGTGCCAGCAGCCCACCGGGGCAAGATGAGCAGTTCTTC. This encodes CASSPPGQDEQFF.